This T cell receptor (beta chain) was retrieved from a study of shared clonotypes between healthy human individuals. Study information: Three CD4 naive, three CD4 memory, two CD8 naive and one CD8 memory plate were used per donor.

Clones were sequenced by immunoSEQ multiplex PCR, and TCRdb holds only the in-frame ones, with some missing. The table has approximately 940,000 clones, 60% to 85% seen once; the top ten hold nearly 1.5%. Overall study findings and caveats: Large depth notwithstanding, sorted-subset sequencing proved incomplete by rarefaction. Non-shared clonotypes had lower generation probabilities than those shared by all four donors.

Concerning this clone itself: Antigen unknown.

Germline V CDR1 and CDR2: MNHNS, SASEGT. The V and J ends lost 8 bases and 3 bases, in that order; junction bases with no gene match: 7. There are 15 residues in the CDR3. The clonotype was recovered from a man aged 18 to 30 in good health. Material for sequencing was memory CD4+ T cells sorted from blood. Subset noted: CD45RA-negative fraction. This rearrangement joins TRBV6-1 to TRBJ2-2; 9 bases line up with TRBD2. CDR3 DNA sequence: TGTGCCAGCGTCCAGGGACTAGCTCACACCGGGGAGCTGTTTTTT. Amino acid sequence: CASVQGLAHTGELFF.